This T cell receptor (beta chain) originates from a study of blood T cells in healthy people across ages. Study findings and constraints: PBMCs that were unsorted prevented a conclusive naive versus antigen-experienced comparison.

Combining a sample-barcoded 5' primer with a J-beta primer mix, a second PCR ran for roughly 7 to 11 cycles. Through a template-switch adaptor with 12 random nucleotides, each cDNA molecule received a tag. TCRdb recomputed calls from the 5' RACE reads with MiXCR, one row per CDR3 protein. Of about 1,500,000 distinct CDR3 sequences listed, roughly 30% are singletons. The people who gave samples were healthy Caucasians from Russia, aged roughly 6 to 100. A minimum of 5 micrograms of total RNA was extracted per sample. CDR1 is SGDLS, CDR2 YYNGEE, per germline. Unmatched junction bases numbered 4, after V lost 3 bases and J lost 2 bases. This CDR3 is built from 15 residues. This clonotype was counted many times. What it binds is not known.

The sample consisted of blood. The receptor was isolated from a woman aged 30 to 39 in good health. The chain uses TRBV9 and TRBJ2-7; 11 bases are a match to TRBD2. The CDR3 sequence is CASSETSGMTYEQYF. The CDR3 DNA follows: TGTGCCAGCAGCGAGACTAGCGGGATGACCTACGAGCAGTACTTC.